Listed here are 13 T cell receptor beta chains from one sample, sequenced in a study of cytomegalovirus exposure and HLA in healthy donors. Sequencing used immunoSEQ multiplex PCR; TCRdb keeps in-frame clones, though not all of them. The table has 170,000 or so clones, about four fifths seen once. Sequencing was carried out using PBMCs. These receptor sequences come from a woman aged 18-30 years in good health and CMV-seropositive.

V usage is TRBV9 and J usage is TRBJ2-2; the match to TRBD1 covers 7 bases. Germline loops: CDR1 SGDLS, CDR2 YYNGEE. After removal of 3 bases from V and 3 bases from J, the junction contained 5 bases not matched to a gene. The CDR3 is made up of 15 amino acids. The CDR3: CASSATGVDTGELFF. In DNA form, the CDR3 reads TGTGCCAGCAGCGCAACAGGGGTGGACACCGGGGAGCTGTTTTTT.

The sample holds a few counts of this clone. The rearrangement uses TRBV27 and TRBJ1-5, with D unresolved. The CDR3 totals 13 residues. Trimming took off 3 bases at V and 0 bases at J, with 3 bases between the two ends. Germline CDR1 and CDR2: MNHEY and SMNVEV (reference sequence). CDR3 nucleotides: TGTGCCAGCAGTTTTTATAGCAATCAGCCCCAGCATTTT. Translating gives CASSFYSNQPQHF.

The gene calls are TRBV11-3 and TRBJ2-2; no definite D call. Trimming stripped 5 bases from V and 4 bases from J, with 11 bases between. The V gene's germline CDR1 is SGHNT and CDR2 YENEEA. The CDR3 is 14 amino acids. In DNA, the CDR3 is TGTGCCAGCAGCCCCTACTTAAGCACCGGGGAGCTGTTTTTT. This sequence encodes CASSPYLSTGELFF.

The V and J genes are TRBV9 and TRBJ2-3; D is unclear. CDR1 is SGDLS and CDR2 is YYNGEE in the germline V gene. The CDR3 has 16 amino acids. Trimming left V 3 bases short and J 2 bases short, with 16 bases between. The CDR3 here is CASSGPLGTHTDTQYF. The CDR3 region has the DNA TGTGCCAGCAGCGGCCCTCTAGGAACGCACACAGATACGCAGTATTTT.

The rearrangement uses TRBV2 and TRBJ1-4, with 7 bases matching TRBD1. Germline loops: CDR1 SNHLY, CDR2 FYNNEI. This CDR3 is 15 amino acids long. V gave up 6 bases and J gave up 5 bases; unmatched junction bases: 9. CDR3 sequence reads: CASSARDSSNEKLFF. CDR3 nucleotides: TGTGCCAGCAGCGCTAGGGACAGCTCCAATGAAAAACTGTTTTTT.

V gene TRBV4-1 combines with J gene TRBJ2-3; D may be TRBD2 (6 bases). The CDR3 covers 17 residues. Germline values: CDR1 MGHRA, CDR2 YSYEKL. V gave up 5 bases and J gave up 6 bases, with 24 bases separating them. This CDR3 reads CASSTTGGFLGFDTQYF. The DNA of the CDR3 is TGCGCCAGCAGCACCACCGGGGGTTTCTTGGGTTTTGATACGCAGTATTTT.

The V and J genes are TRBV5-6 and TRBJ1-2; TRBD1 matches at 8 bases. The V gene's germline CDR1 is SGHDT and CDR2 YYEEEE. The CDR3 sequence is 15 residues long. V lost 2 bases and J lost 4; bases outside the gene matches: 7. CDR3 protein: CASSLQHRGVYGYTF. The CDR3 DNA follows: TGTGCCAGCAGCTTACAACACAGGGGGGTCTATGGCTACACCTTC.

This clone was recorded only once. The CDR3 nucleotides are TGTGCCAGCAGTCTAGATGGGAGGGGCACAGATACGCAGTATTTT. It encodes CASSLDGRGTDTQYF. The chain joins TRBV2 to TRBJ2-3; 7 bases fit TRBD2. Germline-derived CDR1 and CDR2 are SNHLY and FYNNEI. V was pared by 5 bases and J by 1 base, with 6 bases of the junction left unmatched. This CDR3 contains 15 residues.

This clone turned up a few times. CDR3 region: CASSADRGGGYTF. For the CDR3, the DNA is TGTGCCAGCAGCGCTGACAGGGGCGGTGGCTACACCTTC. This chain uses TRBV7-2 with TRBJ1-2, with TRBD1 identical over 8 bases. CDR3 length equals 13 residues. Germline V gene sequence: CDR1 SGHTA, CDR2 FQGNSA. The ends lost 5 bases at V and 7 bases at J; junction bases unmatched: 6.

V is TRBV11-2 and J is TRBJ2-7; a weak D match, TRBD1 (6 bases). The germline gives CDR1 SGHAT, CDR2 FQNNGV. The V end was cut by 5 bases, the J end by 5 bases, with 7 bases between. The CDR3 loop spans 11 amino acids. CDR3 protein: CASSQGNEQYF. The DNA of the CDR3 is TGTGCCAGCAGCCAGGGGAACGAGCAGTACTTC.

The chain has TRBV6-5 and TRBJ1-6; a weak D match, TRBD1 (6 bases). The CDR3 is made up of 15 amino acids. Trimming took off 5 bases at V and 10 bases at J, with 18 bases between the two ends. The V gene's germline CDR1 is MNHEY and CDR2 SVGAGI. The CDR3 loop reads CASSRAGVVRSPLHF. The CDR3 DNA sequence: TGTGCCAGCAGTCGGGCAGGGGTAGTACGCTCACCCCTCCACTTT.

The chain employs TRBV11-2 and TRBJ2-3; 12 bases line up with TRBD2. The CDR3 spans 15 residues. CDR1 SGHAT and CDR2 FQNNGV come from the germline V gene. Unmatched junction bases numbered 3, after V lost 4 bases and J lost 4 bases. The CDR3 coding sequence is TGTGCCAGCAGCTACCCTAGCGGGGGGGCAGATACGCAGTATTTT. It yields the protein CASSYPSGGADTQYF.

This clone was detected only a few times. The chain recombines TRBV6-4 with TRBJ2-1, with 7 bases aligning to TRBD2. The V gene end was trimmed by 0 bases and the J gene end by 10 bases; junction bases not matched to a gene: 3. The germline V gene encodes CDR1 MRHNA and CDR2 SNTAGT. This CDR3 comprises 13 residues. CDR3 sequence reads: CASSDSSAGEQFF. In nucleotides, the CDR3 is TGTGCCAGCAGTGACTCGTCAGCGGGGGAGCAGTTCTTC.